What follows are 14 T cell receptor beta chains derived from one specimen sequenced in a study of shared clonotypes between healthy human individuals. Generated by immunoSEQ multiplex PCR, the TCRdb table keeps only in-frame clones and is missing some. The table has about 820,000 clones, nearly 95% seen once. CD45RO-negative cells were positively selected for CCR7, leaving out terminally differentiated effector memory CD45RA+ cells. Sample: naive CD8+ T cells sorted from blood. Receptors were obtained from a young man in good health.

CDR3 in DNA: TGTGCCAGCAGTACGGAAAACACTGAAGCTTTCTTT. Translated: CASSTENTEAFF. This chain connects TRBV28 to TRBJ1-1; D unresolved. V was shortened by 5 bases and J by 2 bases, with 6 bases between the two germline ends. This CDR3 region has 12 residues. Per the germline V gene, CDR1 is MDHEN and CDR2 is SYDVKM.

The sample holds one count of this clone. This chain uses TRBV4-3 with TRBJ1-1; 10 positions agree with TRBD1. There are 18 residues in the CDR3. The V and J ends lost 3 bases and 5 bases, in that order; junction bases with no gene match: 15. Germline CDR1 reads LGHNA; CDR2 reads YSLEER. CDR3 sequence (DNA): TGCGCCAGCAGCCAGGGTCCCGGGACAGGGGCAGGAGGTACTGAAGCTTTCTTT. It is translated as CASSQGPGTGAGGTEAFF.

The chain employs TRBV10-1 and TRBJ2-7, with D possibly matching TRBD2 (6 bases). This CDR3 is 15 amino acids long. The germline CDR1 and CDR2 sequences are WNHNN and SYGVQD (reference sequence). V was clipped by 0 bases and J by 2 bases, with 11 bases between them. CDR3 sequence (DNA): TGCGCCAGCAGTGAGTCACCGGGGGACCCCTACGAGCAGTACTTC. It specifies CASSESPGDPYEQYF.

The J gene is TRBJ2-7, the V gene TRBV7-9; D perhaps matches TRBD1 (5 bases). This CDR3 is 15 amino acids long. The germline V gene encodes CDR1 SEHNR and CDR2 FQNEAQ (reference sequence). Trimming removed 2 bases at V and 6 bases at J, with 17 bases between. The CDR3 protein is CASSLNVRVGGEQYF. CDR3 DNA: TGTGCCAGCAGCTTAAACGTCAGGGTAGGTGGCGAGCAGTACTTC.

The chain joins TRBV5-5 to TRBJ1-1; D uncertain. The V gene lost 6 bases and the J gene lost 0 bases, with 9 bases spanning the gap. CDR3 length: 13 amino acids. Germline CDR1 reads SGHKS; CDR2 reads YYEKEE (reference sequence). The CDR3 here is CASTPSMNTEAFF. The CDR3 DNA reads TGTGCCAGCACCCCCTCCATGAACACTGAAGCTTTCTTT.

This clone was recorded once. The V call is TRBV7-2, the J call TRBJ2-1; 13 nucleotides align to TRBD2. Germline V gives CDR1 SGHTA, CDR2 FQGNSA. V shed 7 bases, J shed 6 bases, and the junction held 3 bases outside the gene matches. This CDR3 spans 14 amino acids. The CDR3, as DNA: TGTGCCAGCACGACTAGCGGGAGGTTCAATGAGCAGTTCTTC. Encoded protein: CASTTSGRFNEQFF.

The genes are TRBV11-3 and TRBJ2-2, with D unresolved. The CDR3 has 16 residues. V dropped 5 bases and J dropped 0 bases, with 13 bases sitting between them. CDR1 and CDR2 (germline): SGHNT, YENEEA. For the CDR3, the DNA is TGTGCCAGCAGCCCCCGGGCGCGGTCGAACACCGGGGAGCTGTTTTTT. Translation gives CASSPRARSNTGELFF.

The chain joins TRBV28 to TRBJ2-7; D possibly matches TRBD1 or TRBD2 (5 bases each). V lost 7 bases, J lost 5 bases, and 18 bases lay in between. CDR3 length: 14 residues. Germline loops: CDR1 MDHEN, CDR2 SYDVKM. Written as DNA, the CDR3 is TGTGCCAGCACCGGGACCCCGGACCCCCACGAGCAGTACTTC. Its protein is CASTGTPDPHEQYF. The variable domain in full, completed from reference TRBV28 and TRBJ2-7, reads DVKVTQSSRYLVKRTGEKVFLECVQDMDHENMFWYRQDPGLGLRLIYFSYDVKMKEKGDIPEGYSVSREKKERFSLILESASTNQTSMYLCASTGTPDPHEQYFGPGTRLTVT.

V is TRBV29-1 and J is TRBJ1-5, with D perhaps TRBD1 (5 bases). This CDR3 spans 13 amino acids. The V end lost 6 bases, the J end lost 7 bases, and 16 bases lay between the germline ends. Per germline, CDR1 SQVTM and CDR2 ANQGSEA. CDR3 nucleotides: TGCAGCGTGCGACCTGGGGCGGGACAGCCCCAGCATTTT. It is translated as CSVRPGAGQPQHF.

The rearrangement links TRBV7-2 to TRBJ2-3; 7 bases line up with TRBD2. The CDR3 has 14 residues. Germline-derived CDR1 and CDR2 are SGHTA and FQGNSA. Germline trimming cut 3 bases from V and 4 bases from J; bases unmatched to any gene: 4. CDR3 nucleotide sequence: TGTGCCAGCAGCTTTTGGGACTACTCAGATACGCAGTATTTT. Translating gives CASSFWDYSDTQYF.

The chain has TRBV7-9 and TRBJ1-2; possibly TRBD1 for D (6 bases). Trimming removed 5 bases at V and 4 bases at J, with 14 bases between. The CDR3 totals 14 residues. Germline V gene data show CDR1 as SEHNR and CDR2 as FQNEAQ (reference sequence). DNA of the CDR3: TGTGCCAGCAGCCCAACGCAGGGGCCCTATGGCTACACCTTC. It is translated as CASSPTQGPYGYTF.

The count of this clone is one. The V gene is TRBV27, the J gene TRBJ2-5; 8 bases are shared with TRBD1. Germline V gene sequence: CDR1 MNHEY, CDR2 SMNVEV (reference sequence). The CDR3 runs to 16 residues. Trimming cost V 1 base and J 5 bases; bases outside gene matches: 9. The CDR3 protein is CASSLYPQGDGETQYF. For the CDR3, the DNA is TGTGCCAGCAGTTTATACCCACAGGGGGACGGGGAGACCCAGTACTTC.

The chain couples TRBV27 to TRBJ2-7; 9 bases are a match to TRBD2. This CDR3 region has 13 residues. Trimming cost V 10 bases and J 2 bases; bases outside gene matches: 6. The germline CDR1 and CDR2 sequences are MNHEY and SMNVEV (reference sequence). CDR3 sequence reads: CATRASGAYEQYF. The CDR3, as DNA: TGTGCCACAAGGGCTAGCGGGGCCTACGAGCAGTACTTC.

V and J are TRBV7-9 and TRBJ2-1, with D perhaps matching TRBD2 (5 bases). The CDR3 loop spans 16 amino acids. V was trimmed by 4 bases and J by 6 bases, leaving 19 bases between them. CDR1 and CDR2 (germline): SEHNR, FQNEAQ (reference sequence). CDR3 nucleotide sequence: TGTGCCAGCAGCTCCGAGGTTAGCTGGAGGACCAATGAGCAGTTCTTC. Protein: CASSSEVSWRTNEQFF.